Listed here is a single T cell receptor (beta chain). The antigen is undetermined. The starting material, duplicate vials of some 140,000 sorted CD8+ T cells per subset, provided the RNA. This sample was taken from a study of human CD8 memory T cell subsets. General study results and limits: Stem-like memory and precursor exhausted T cells had similarly high diversity, unlike effector memory cells.

Libraries for TCR beta were constructed using UMI-labeled 5' RACE. Original data processing: Functional CDR3 beta clonotype counts ranged from about 2,900 to 18,000 in each TCR beta library. One entry per CDR3 protein, without DNA, is what TCRdb gives after re-calling the 5' RACE reads. The V and J calls here are based on TCRdb, not the publication. This specimen shows about 4,700 distinct CDR3 sequences; the ten leading clones hold around 25%. This CDR3 comprises 13 residues. The receptor's source is a human donor in good health. Sequences were obtained from CD8+ T cells from PBMCs. J is TRBJ1-1 and V is TRBV12-3 or TRBV12-4. CDR3 protein: CASKGPMNTEAFF.